The clone carrying this T cell receptor (beta chain) was counted once. Its antigen is unknown. Primers: 60 Vbeta forward and 13 Jbeta reverse. TCRdb's copy holds only in-frame clones and misses some; the assay was immunoSEQ multiplex PCR. The data contain roughly 190,000 clones, 80% of them singletons. The source of the sample is a study of cytomegalovirus exposure and HLA in healthy donors. Study overall: The early release's HLA-typed donors yielded tens of millions of unique TCRs. Findings and limits, study-wide: When a later analysis compared HLA-associated TCR beta chains with equally common others, the HLA-associated chains turned out to be more clonally expanded and to have lower generation probabilities. Excluded were some V segments that proved indistinguishable, including TRBV6-2 and TRBV6-3. An analysis done earlier found most TCR beta V segments productive about 87% or about 30% of the time.

Germline assignment: CDR1 PRHDT and CDR2 FYEKMQ (reference sequence). The CDR3 length is 14 residues. Trimming at V came to 5 bases and at J to 7 bases, leaving 8 bases not matched to a gene. The TCR originated in a man aged 35-49 years in good health and CMV-seropositive. This chain connects TRBV13 to TRBJ2-7; 10 bases match TRBD1. The sample comprised PBMCs. Here the CDR3 reads CASSNSGTGEEQYF. The CDR3, as DNA: TGTGCCAGCAGCAACTCCGGGACAGGGGAAGAGCAGTACTTC.